The next 2 T cell receptor beta chains were all read from a single sample in a study of T cell responses to AZD1222 COVID-19 vaccine. The repertoire was sequenced with immunoSEQ multiplex PCR; TCRdb's copy has only in-frame clones and lacks some. Here the sample spans about 120,000 clones, just over 85% being singletons. The source was peripheral blood, collected on day 0 of AZD1222 vaccination. The source of these receptors is an adult in good health.

The V call is TRBV7-9, the J call TRBJ2-3, with D unresolved. Between the trimmed V and J ends, which lost 1 base and 3 bases, there was a span of 5 bases. The germline gives CDR1 SEHNR, CDR2 FQNEAQ (reference sequence). The CDR3 covers 13 residues. The CDR3 is CASSLGRTDTQYF. The CDR3 DNA follows: TGTGCCAGCAGCTTAGGCAGAACAGATACGCAGTATTTT.

The rearrangement uses TRBV10-3 and TRBJ2-1; TRBD2 agrees at 10 bases. J lost 0 bases, V lost 2 bases, and 4 bases had no gene match. CDR3 length equals 17 residues. Germline loops: CDR1 ENHRY, CDR2 SYGVKD. CDR3 region: CAISEGPSGSSYNEQFF. The CDR3 DNA follows: TGTGCCATCAGTGAGGGACCTAGCGGGAGCTCCTACAATGAGCAGTTCTTC.